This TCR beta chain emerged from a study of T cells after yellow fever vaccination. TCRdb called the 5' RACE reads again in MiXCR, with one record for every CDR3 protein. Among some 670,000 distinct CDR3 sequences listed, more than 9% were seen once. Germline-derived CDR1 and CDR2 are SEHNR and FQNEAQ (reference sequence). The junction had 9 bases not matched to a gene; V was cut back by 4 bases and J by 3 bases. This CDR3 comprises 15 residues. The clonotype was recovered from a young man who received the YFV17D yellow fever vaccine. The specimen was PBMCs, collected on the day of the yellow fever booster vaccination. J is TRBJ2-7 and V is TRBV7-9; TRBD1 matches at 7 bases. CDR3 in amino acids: CASSYTIGTVYEQYF. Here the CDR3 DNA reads TGTGCCAGCAGCTACACAATCGGGACAGTCTACGAGCAGTACTTC.